Sequencing of this T cell receptor beta chain was carried out in a study of blood T cell repertoires in COVID-19. Background on the study: From the United States, Italy and Spain came samples of acute and convalescent COVID-19. PBMCs, B-cell-depleted T cells, or T cells were the source of the cDNA or gDNA that made up the material.

The authors' processing: Amplifying reference gene primers gave estimates of nucleated cell counts. Profiled with immunoSEQ multiplex PCR; TCRdb holds only in-frame clones, not every one. D and trimming come from the DNA, and the V and J calls and clone size come from that table. The sample lists 15,000 to 20,000 clones; around 91% were seen once. CDR1 and CDR2 (germline): SGHTA, FQGNSA. This CDR3 spans 14 amino acids. Trimming removed 1 base from V and 6 bases from J, with 10 bases in between. The specimen sequenced was peripheral blood. The TCR comes from a human donor in a cohort sampled during active COVID-19. The chain carries TRBV7-2 and TRBJ2-1; D perhaps matches TRBD1 (6 bases). CDR3 bases: TGTGCCAGCAGCTTAGACAGGGTCAGCAATGAGCAGTTCTTC. Protein: CASSLDRVSNEQFF.